The rows below give T cell receptor beta chains drawn from one sample of a study of cytomegalovirus exposure and HLA in healthy donors. The method was immunoSEQ multiplex PCR; TCRdb's version includes in-frame clones alone and lacks a portion of them. The sample holds under 200,000 clones; roughly 90% are singletons and the top ten take roughly 4.2%. Sequenced input: PBMCs. The receptors come from a man aged 18 to 29 in good health and CMV-seropositive. Both conserved end residues are part of each CDR3. Rows give clone size only sometimes, using once, few, many, or a class for an expanded clone.

V gene: TRBV2
clone size: .
CDR3 protein: CASSGPREGDEQYF

V gene: TRBV11-1
clone size: .
CDR3 protein: CASSPTDYEQYF

V gene: TRBV29-1
clone size: .
CDR3 protein: CSVALSRGQETQYF

V gene: TRBV27
clone size: .
CDR3 protein: CASSWREANNEQFF

V gene: TRBV27
clone size: .
CDR3 protein: CASSKTALNTGELFF

V gene: TRBV28
clone size: .
CDR3 protein: CASSVPDYEQYF

V gene: TRBV7-9
clone size: .
CDR3 protein: CASTLRGDSINEKLFF

V gene: TRBV6-4
clone size: .
CDR3 protein: CASSDGGSGRAWETQYF

V gene: TRBV5-6
clone size: .
CDR3 protein: CASSFGGRQETQYF

V gene: TRBV28
clone size: .
CDR3 protein: CASSRGRVYGYTF

V gene: TRBV18
clone size: .
CDR3 protein: CASSSSTVSYEQYF

V gene: TRBV29-1
clone size: .
CDR3 protein: CSVPAGTGNGLYTGELFF

V gene: TRBV27
clone size: .
CDR3 protein: CASSLSRRTGGGETQYF

V gene: TRBV5-6
clone size: .
CDR3 protein: CASSFWGGRETQYF

V gene: TRBV19
clone size: .
CDR3 protein: CASSKRAGGYEQYF

V gene: TRBV2
clone size: .
CDR3 protein: CASSVWTGENQPQHF

V gene: TRBV6-1
clone size: .
CDR3 protein: CASSRKQDNQPQHF

V gene: TRBV6-1
clone size: few
CDR3 protein: CASRIYKGQPYEQYF

V gene: TRBV11-3
clone size: .
CDR3 protein: CASSLGRSPYNEQFF

V gene: TRBV5-8
clone size: .
CDR3 protein: CASSYWTGATEAFF

V gene: TRBV7-2
clone size: .
CDR3 protein: CASSLVPGVETQYF

V gene: TRBV4-1
clone size: once
CDR3 protein: CASSQEVVYEQYF

V gene: TRBV7-6
clone size: .
CDR3 protein: CASSLTSGSLPGNTGELFF

V gene: TRBV18
clone size: few
CDR3 protein: CASSPGLAGHSYEQYF

V gene: TRBV5-4
clone size: .
CDR3 protein: CASSLQGAPGYTF

V gene: TRBV18
clone size: few
CDR3 protein: CASSNTGPDEQFF

V gene: TRBV7-3
clone size: .
CDR3 protein: CASSPGGHSDGYTF

V gene: TRBV6-6
clone size: .
CDR3 protein: CASSYRTENNQPQHF

V gene: TRBV15
clone size: .
CDR3 protein: CATSTILTSGRARTQYF

V gene: TRBV4-1
clone size: .
CDR3 protein: CASSLGLLETEAFF

V gene: TRBV11-3
clone size: .
CDR3 protein: CASSLASANNEQFF

V gene: TRBV6-1
clone size: .
CDR3 protein: CATHEAGFRGGEQFF

V gene: TRBV29-1
clone size: .
CDR3 protein: CSVSQGEINEQFF

V gene: TRBV10-1
clone size: .
CDR3 protein: CASQGLGSYNEQFF

V gene: TRBV5-6
clone size: .
CDR3 protein: CASSSRRVGSYEQYF

V gene: TRBV19
clone size: .
CDR3 protein: CASSMIGQGAYQPQHF

V gene: TRBV5-6
clone size: .
CDR3 protein: CASNGRDYHNEQFF

V gene: TRBV27
clone size: .
CDR3 protein: CASSLSVGQGGQPQHF

V gene: TRBV6-1
clone size: .
CDR3 protein: CASSPYRANIQYF

V gene: TRBV6-5
clone size: once
CDR3 protein: CASSYSRESTDTQYF